This TCR beta chain was captured by sequencing in a study of identical twins. MiXCR was run by TCRdb on the 5' RACE reads, yielding one entry per CDR3 protein. Of 450,000 or so distinct CDR3 sequences in the sample, 20% to 25% are singletons; the top ten hold 2.9%. Germline V gene lookup returns CDR1 DFQATT and CDR2 SNEGSKA (reference sequence). The germline V and J ends were trimmed by 5 bases and 8 bases, with 10 bases remaining between them. This CDR3 region has 11 residues. These data were also filed under a second study, of T cells expressing NK-cell markers.

This clonotype originated in a woman aged 18-35 years in good health. The chain combines TRBV20-1 with TRBJ2-1; D not resolved. Sequenced: CD4+ T cells sorted from blood. The CDR3 here is CSAYGGYEQFF. The CDR3 region has the DNA TGCAGTGCTTACGGTGGTTATGAGCAGTTCTTC.